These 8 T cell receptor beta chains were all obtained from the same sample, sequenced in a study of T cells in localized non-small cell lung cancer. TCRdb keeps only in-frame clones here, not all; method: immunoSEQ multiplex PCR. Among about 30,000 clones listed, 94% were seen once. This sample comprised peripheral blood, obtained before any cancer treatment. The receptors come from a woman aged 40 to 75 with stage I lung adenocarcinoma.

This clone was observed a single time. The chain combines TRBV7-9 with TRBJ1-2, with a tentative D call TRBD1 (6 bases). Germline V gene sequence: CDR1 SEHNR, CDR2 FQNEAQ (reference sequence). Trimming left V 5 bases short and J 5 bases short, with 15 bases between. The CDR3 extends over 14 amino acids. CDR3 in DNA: TGTGCCAGCAGCGCGTCGGGGGCAAGTTATGGCTACACCTTC. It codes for CASSASGASYGYTF.

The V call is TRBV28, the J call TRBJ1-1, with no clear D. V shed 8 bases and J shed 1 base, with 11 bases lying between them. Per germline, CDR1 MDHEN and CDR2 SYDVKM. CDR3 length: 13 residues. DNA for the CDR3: TGTGCCAGCTGCCCCCCTCCGAACACTGAAGCTTTCTTT. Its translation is CASCPPPNTEAFF. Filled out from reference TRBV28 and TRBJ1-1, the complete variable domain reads DVKVTQSSRYLVKRTGEKVFLECVQDMDHENMFWYRQDPGLGLRLIYFSYDVKMKEKGDIPEGYSVSREKKERFSLILESASTNQTSMYLCASCPPPNTEAFFGQGTRLTVV.

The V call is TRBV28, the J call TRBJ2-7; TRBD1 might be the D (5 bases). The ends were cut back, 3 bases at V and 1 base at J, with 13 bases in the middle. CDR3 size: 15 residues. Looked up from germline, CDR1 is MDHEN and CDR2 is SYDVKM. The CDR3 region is CASSLRSGWSYEQYF. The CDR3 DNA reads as TGTGCCAGCAGTTTGAGGTCAGGGTGGTCCTACGAGCAGTACTTC.

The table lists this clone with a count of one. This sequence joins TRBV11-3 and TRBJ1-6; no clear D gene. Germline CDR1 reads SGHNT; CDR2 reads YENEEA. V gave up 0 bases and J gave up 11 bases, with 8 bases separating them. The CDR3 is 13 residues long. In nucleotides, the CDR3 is TGTGCCAGCAGCTTAGAGCGCGGTACACCCCTCCACTTT. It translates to CASSLERGTPLHF.

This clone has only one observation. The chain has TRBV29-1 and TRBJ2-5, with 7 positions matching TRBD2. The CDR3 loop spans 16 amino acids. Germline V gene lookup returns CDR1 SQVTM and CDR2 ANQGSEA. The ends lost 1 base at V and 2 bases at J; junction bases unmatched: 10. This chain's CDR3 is CSVEGGRGTYQETQYF. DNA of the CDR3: TGCAGCGTTGAAGGTGGGAGGGGAACCTATCAAGAGACCCAGTACTTC.

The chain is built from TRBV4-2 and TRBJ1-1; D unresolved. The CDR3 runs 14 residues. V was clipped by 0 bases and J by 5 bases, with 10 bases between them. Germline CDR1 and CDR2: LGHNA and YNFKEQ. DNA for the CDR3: TGTGCCAGCAGCCAAGATGTACAGAGGACTGAAGCTTTCTTT. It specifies CASSQDVQRTEAFF.

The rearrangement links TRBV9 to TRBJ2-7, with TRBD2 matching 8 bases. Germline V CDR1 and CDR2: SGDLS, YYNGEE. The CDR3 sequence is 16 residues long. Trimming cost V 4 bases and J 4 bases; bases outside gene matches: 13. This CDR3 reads CASSPRPLGTSYEQYF. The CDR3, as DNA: TGTGCCAGCAGCCCCCGCCCCCTGGGGACTAGTTACGAGCAGTACTTC.

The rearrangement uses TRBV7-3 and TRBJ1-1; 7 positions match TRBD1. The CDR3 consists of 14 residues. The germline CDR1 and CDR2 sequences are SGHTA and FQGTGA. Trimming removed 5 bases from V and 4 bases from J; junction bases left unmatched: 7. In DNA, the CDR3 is TGTGCCAGCAGCCCCCGGGCAGGGGGCACTGAAGCTTTCTTT. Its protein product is CASSPRAGGTEAFF.